Listed below are T cell receptor beta chains from one sample, sequenced in a study of cytomegalovirus exposure and HLA in healthy donors. Produced via immunoSEQ multiplex PCR; TCRdb's table is partial and in-frame only. Of 150,000 to 200,000 clones listed, approximately 81% are singletons. The sample taken for sequencing was PBMCs. These TCRs come from a woman in her forties or fifties in good health and CMV-seronegative. Each CDR3 is given with its conserved first and last residue. The D gene is left open where the match is weak. Clone size is shown for a subset of rows, as once, few, many or a class of expanded clone.

d_call,j_call,clone_size,v_call,cdr3_aa,cdr3_nt
-,TRBJ1-5,few,TRBV7-9,CASSSGGNQPQHF,TGTGCCAGCAGCTCGGGCGGGAATCAGCCCCAGCATTTT
-,TRBJ2-2,-,TRBV19,CASSTPGTSGELFF,TGTGCCAGTAGTACCCCCGGGACTTCTGGGGAGCTGTTTTTT
TRBD1,TRBJ1-3,-,TRBV7-8,CASSLATMTGFGNTIYF,TGTGCCAGCAGCTTAGCGACCATGACAGGGTTTGGAAACACCATATATTTT
-,TRBJ2-5,-,TRBV7-3,CASSPGVRQETQYF,TGTGCCAGCAGCCCCGGGGTTAGGCAAGAGACCCAGTACTTC
TRBD1,TRBJ2-1,once,TRBV27,CASSRKTTGTGSNEQFF,TGTGCCAGCAGTCGCAAAACGACCGGGACAGGGAGCAATGAGCAGTTCTTC
TRBD1,TRBJ2-2,few,TRBV27,CASSLTPGQAALFF,TGTGCCAGCAGTTTAACACCGGGACAGGCTGCGCTGTTTTTT
-,TRBJ2-7,-,TRBV5-6,CASSSDYNSYEQYF,TGTGCCAGCAGCTCCGACTACAACTCCTACGAGCAGTACTTC
TRBD1,TRBJ1-2,-,TRBV6-5,CASSTGTGVVGYTF,TGTGCCAGCAGTACCGGGACAGGGGTAGTCGGCTACACCTTC
TRBD1,TRBJ1-5,-,TRBV28,CASSLQGAQYQPQHF,TGTGCCAGCAGTTTACAGGGGGCGCAGTATCAGCCCCAGCATTTT
-,TRBJ1-4,-,TRBV30,CAGRGAGSNEKLFF,TGTGCCGGGCGGGGCGCCGGGTCTAATGAAAAACTGTTTTTT
TRBD1,TRBJ2-7,once,TRBV11-2,CASSLEGTGNYEQYF,TGTGCCAGCAGCTTAGAGGGGACAGGGAACTACGAGCAGTACTTC
-,TRBJ2-3,-,TRBV7-2,CASSLTDRPDTQYF,TGTGCCAGCAGCTTAACTGACAGACCAGATACGCAGTATTTT
TRBD1,TRBJ2-1,few,TRBV9,CASSLSRLTGSSYNEQFF,TGTGCCAGCAGCCTAAGCCGCCTGACAGGGAGCTCCTACAATGAGCAGTTCTTC
-,TRBJ2-1,-,TRBV28,CASSIIAAALEQFF,TGTGCCAGCAGTATTATAGCGGCAGCGTTGGAGCAGTTCTTC
TRBD1,TRBJ1-1,-,TRBV29-1,CSVYTGGSGTEAFF,TGCAGCGTATACACAGGGGGATCGGGCACTGAAGCTTTCTTT
TRBD1,TRBJ1-6,-,TRBV7-9,CASSSTGDSPLHF,TGTGCCAGCAGCTCTACAGGGGATTCACCCCTCCACTTT
TRBD1,TRBJ2-2,-,TRBV4-2,CASSQDGQGVSIGELFF,TGTGCCAGCAGCCAAGATGGACAGGGGGTGAGTATCGGGGAGCTGTTTTTT